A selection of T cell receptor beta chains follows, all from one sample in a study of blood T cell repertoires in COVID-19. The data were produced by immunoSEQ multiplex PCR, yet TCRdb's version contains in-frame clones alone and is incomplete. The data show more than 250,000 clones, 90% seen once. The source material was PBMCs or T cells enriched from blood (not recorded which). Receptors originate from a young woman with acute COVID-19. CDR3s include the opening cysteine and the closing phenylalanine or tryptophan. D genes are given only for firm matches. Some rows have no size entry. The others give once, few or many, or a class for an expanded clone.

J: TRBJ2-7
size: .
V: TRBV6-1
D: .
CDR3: CASSDQTYEQYF
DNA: TGTGCCAGCAGTGATCAGACCTACGAGCAGTACTTC

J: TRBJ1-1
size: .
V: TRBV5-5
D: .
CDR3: CASSTQAEVNTEAFF
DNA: TGTGCCAGCAGCACACAAGCGGAGGTGAACACTGAAGCTTTCTTT

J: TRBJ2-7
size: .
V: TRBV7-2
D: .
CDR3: CASSLDPSGPRLDYEQYF
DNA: TGTGCCAGCAGCTTGGATCCTTCAGGGCCCCGGTTAGATTACGAGCAGTACTTC

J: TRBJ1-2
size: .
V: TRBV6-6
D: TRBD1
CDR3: CASSYLGGTGNYGYTF
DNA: TGTGCCAGCAGTTACCTGGGGGGGACAGGGAACTATGGCTACACCTTC

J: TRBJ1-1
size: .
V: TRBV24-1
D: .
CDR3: CATSDTGLNTEAFF
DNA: TGTGCCACCAGTGATACCGGGTTGAACACTGAAGCTTTCTTT

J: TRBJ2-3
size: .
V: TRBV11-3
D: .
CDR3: CASSLAGDTDTQYF
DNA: TGTGCCAGCAGCTTAGCGGGAGACACAGATACGCAGTATTTT

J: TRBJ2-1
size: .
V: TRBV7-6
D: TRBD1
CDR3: CASSLGRSGGQNEQFF
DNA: TGTGCCAGCAGCTTGGGTAGGTCAGGGGGCCAGAATGAGCAGTTCTTC

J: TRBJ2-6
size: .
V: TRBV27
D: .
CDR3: CASSPNSGANVLTF
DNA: TGTGCCTCAAGCCCTAACTCTGGGGCCAACGTCCTGACTTTC

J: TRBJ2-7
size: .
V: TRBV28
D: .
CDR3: CASSHPAGAAYEQYF
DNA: TGTGCCAGCAGTCACCCGGCGGGGGCGGCCTACGAGCAGTACTTC

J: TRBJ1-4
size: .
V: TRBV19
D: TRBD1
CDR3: CASIDRAEKLFF
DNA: TGTGCCAGTATAGACAGGGCTGAAAAACTGTTTTTT

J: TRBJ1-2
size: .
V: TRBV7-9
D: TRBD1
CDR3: CASSLQGGNYGYTF
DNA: TGTGCCAGCAGCTTACAGGGGGGAAACTATGGCTACACCTTC

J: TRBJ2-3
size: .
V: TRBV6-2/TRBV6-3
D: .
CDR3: CASSSGTLLSDTQYF
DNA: TGTGCCAGCAGTTCCGGGACACTGTTGTCAGATACGCAGTATTTT

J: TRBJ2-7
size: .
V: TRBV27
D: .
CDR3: CASSSSHSLYYEQYF
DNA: TGTGCCAGCAGTTCCTCCCACTCATTATACTACGAGCAGTACTTC

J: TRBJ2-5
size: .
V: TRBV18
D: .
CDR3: CASSPPAVQETQYF
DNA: TGTGCCAGCTCACCGCCCGCGGTCCAAGAGACCCAGTACTTC

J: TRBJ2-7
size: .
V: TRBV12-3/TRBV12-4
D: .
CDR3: CASTRDSYEQYF
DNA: TGTGCCAGCACCCGCGACTCCTACGAGCAGTACTTC

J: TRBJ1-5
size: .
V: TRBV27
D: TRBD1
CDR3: CASSFRGPDQPQHF
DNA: TGTGCCAGCAGTTTCAGGGGGCCGGATCAGCCCCAGCATTTT

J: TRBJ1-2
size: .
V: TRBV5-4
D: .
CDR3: CASSPDSPSRHTF
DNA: TGTGCCAGCAGCCCTGACAGTCCCTCCCGACACACCTTC

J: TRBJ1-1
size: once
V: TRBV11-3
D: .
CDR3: CASSFGLNTEAFF
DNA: TGTGCCAGCAGCTTTGGCCTGAACACTGAAGCTTTCTTT

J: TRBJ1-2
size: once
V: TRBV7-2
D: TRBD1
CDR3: CASSRDRGPYEYGYTF
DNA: TGTGCCAGCAGCCGGGACAGGGGTCCCTATGAGTATGGCTACACCTTC

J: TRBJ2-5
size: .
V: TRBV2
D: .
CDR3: CASKRTAQETQYF
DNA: TGTGCCAGCAAAAGGACTGCCCAAGAGACCCAGTACTTC

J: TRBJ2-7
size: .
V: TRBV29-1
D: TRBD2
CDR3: CSGGTSGYEQYF
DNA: TGCAGCGGGGGGACTAGCGGATACGAGCAGTACTTC

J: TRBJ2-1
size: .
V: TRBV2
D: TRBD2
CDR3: CASSVLAGMSNEQFF
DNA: TGTGCCAGCAGCGTTCTAGCGGGGATGAGTAATGAGCAGTTCTTC

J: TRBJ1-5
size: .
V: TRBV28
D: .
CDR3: CASSLSGGEGDQHF
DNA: TGTGCCAGCAGTTTGTCGGGAGGGGAGGGCGACCAGCATTTT

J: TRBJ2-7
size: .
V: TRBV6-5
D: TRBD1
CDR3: CASSYSGTDSYEQYF
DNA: TGTGCCAGCAGTTACTCCGGGACAGACTCCTACGAGCAGTACTTC

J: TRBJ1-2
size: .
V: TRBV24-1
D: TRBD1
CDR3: CATSEDTGGEYGYTF
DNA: TGTGCCACCAGTGAAGATACAGGGGGCGAGTATGGCTACACCTTC

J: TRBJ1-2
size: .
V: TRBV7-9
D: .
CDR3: CASSLGVSYGYTF
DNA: TGTGCCAGCAGCTTGGGAGTATCCTATGGCTACACCTTC

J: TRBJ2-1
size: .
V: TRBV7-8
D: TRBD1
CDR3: CASSSPRGRGLIAAYNEQFF
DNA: TGTGCCAGCAGCTCCCCCCGGGGCAGGGGGCTGATAGCTGCGTACAATGAGCAGTTCTTC

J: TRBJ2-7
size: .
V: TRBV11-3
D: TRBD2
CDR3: CASSFTSGSANEQYF
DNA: TGTGCCAGCAGCTTTACTAGCGGGAGTGCCAACGAGCAGTACTTC